One and the same sample provided the 16 T cell receptor beta chains below, sequenced in a study of cytomegalovirus exposure and HLA in healthy donors. This PCR relied on a set of 60 Vbeta primers and 13 Jbeta primers. Clones were sequenced by immunoSEQ multiplex PCR, and TCRdb holds only the in-frame ones, with some missing. Of 95,000 to 150,000 clones in the sample, approximately 74% were seen once. The sequencing input was PBMCs. The source is a middle-aged man in good health and CMV-seropositive.

Turning to this clone: Additional DNA sequences in this sample encode the identical CDR3. The chain links TRBV5-4 to TRBJ2-5, with TRBD2 as a possible D gene (6 bases). This CDR3 contains 15 residues. The germline V gene has CDR1 SGHNT and CDR2 YYREEE (reference sequence). The V end was cut by 4 bases, the J end by 2 bases, with 15 bases between. The CDR3 DNA sequence: TGTGCCAGCAGCGGGGCCTTGGGGGGTCAAGAGACCCAGTACTTC. As protein: CASSGALGGQETQYF.

V usage is TRBV5-1 and J usage is TRBJ1-2; 7 bases fit TRBD1. The CDR3 covers 14 residues. J gave up 2 bases and V 0 bases, and 1 base lay outside the gene matches. Looked up from germline, CDR1 is SGHRS and CDR2 is YFSETQ. CDR3 DNA: TGCGCCAGCAGCTTGGGGGACAGCAACTATGGCTACACCTTC. Translating it yields CASSLGDSNYGYTF.

The sample holds one count of this clone. The V call is TRBV5-1, the J call TRBJ1-5; 8 bases agree with TRBD1. Trimming took 0 bases from V and 4 from J; bases not matched to a gene: 3. This CDR3 has 15 amino acids. Germline V gene lookup returns CDR1 SGHRS and CDR2 YFSETQ. The CDR3 coding sequence is TGCGCCAGCAGCTTGGCAGGGGGCGTGAATCAGCCCCAGCATTTT. Translation gives CASSLAGGVNQPQHF.

The chain combines TRBV9 with TRBJ2-2; 9 positions agree with TRBD1. Looked up from germline, CDR1 is SGDLS and CDR2 is YYNGEE. The junction had 8 bases not matched to a gene; V was cut back by 4 bases and J by 4 bases. The CDR3 is 16 amino acids. In DNA form, the CDR3 reads TGTGCCAGCAGCCCAACGACAGGGGGTGGCACCGGGGAGCTGTTTTTT. It translates to CASSPTTGGGTGELFF.

The V gene is TRBV5-1, the J gene TRBJ2-1, with D possibly being TRBD2 (6 bases). CDR1 and CDR2 from the germline V gene are SGHRS and YFSETQ. There are 15 residues in the CDR3. Deletions cut 4 bases from V and 3 bases from J, with 14 bases between. CDR3 DNA sequence: TGCGCCAGCAGCGGCGGGATAGCAGTCTACAATGAGCAGTTCTTC. Translating it yields CASSGGIAVYNEQFF.

CDR3 sequence (DNA): TGTGCCAGCAGTGAATTGGAAGGAGGGACGCAGTATTTT. It yields the protein CASSELEGGTQYF. The chain links TRBV6-1 to TRBJ2-3; the D gene is possibly TRBD2 (6 bases). CDR3 size: 13 residues. V lost 2 bases, J lost 9 bases, and 12 bases lay in between. Germline V gene lookup returns CDR1 MNHNS and CDR2 SASEGT.

V gene TRBV25-1 combines with J gene TRBJ2-6, with 7 bases that match TRBD1. The CDR3 has 15 residues. With V trimmed by 6 bases and J by 4 bases, 6 bases remained unmatched. The germline gives CDR1 MGHDK, CDR2 SYGVNS. CDR3 in amino acids: CASRPTGDGANVLTF. CDR3 sequence (DNA): TGTGCCAGCAGACCCACAGGGGACGGGGCCAACGTCCTGACTTTC.

The genes are TRBV5-5 and TRBJ2-7, with 7 bases identical to TRBD2. CDR3 length: 14 amino acids. Per germline, CDR1 SGHKS and CDR2 YYEKEE (reference sequence). With V trimmed by 0 bases and J by 1 base, 1 base remained unmatched. CDR3 residues: CASSLELASYEQYF. In DNA, the CDR3 is TGTGCCAGCAGCTTGGAACTAGCGTCCTACGAGCAGTACTTC.

This chain connects TRBV19 to TRBJ1-4; D perhaps matches TRBD1 (5 bases). V was shortened by 3 bases and J by 8 bases, with 19 bases between the two germline ends. The CDR3 totals 16 residues. Germline values: CDR1 LNHDA, CDR2 SQIVND (reference sequence). DNA of the CDR3: TGTGCCAGTAGTATCGGGCAGGATTACCAGGGCGAAAAACTGTTTTTT. It encodes CASSIGQDYQGEKLFF.

The V gene is TRBV4-2, the J gene TRBJ2-1; perhaps TRBD1 as D (6 bases). The length of the CDR3 is 14 residues. Germline CDR1 is LGHNA and CDR2 is YNFKEQ. Trimming removed 6 bases at V and 7 bases at J, with 16 bases between. This CDR3 is CASSPGQQANEQFF. In nucleotides, the CDR3 is TGTGCCAGCAGTCCTGGACAGCAGGCAAATGAGCAGTTCTTC.

The chain is built from TRBV18 and TRBJ2-3; TRBD1 is a possible D gene (6 bases). Germline lookup yields CDR1 KGHSH and CDR2 LQKENI. The V end lost 4 bases, the J end lost 4 bases, and 12 bases lay between the germline ends. The CDR3 extends over 14 amino acids. The CDR3 sequence is CASSRGRGADTQYF. The CDR3 region has the DNA TGTGCCAGCTCACGAGGCAGGGGTGCAGATACGCAGTATTTT.

This chain links TRBV19 with TRBJ1-5, with D uncertain. There are 16 residues in the CDR3. The V gene's germline CDR1 is LNHDA and CDR2 SQIVND (reference sequence). Trimming shortened V by 5 bases and J by 4 bases, and 18 bases separated the two germline ends. CDR3 loop: CASSLGGFVGNQPQHF. The CDR3 region has the DNA TGTGCCAGTAGTCTCGGAGGGTTTGTGGGAAATCAGCCCCAGCATTTT.

V is TRBV11-2 and J is TRBJ2-1; the D is unclear. V was cut by 2 bases and J by 8 bases, with 7 bases left in between. The CDR3 has 12 amino acids. Germline V gene lookup returns CDR1 SGHAT and CDR2 FQNNGV. CDR3 nucleotides: TGTGCCAGCAGCTTATATGAGGATGAGCAGTTCTTC. The encoded protein is CASSLYEDEQFF.

This clone was detected once. A much larger clone sits a single nucleotide away, making a read error possible. The sample contains more than one DNA sequence encoding this CDR3. The chain is built from TRBV27 and TRBJ1-2; 8 bases map to TRBD1. Germline V gene data show CDR1 as MNHEY and CDR2 as SMNVEV (reference sequence). The CDR3 is 15 amino acids. After removal of 5 bases from V and 5 bases from J, the junction contained 10 bases not matched to a gene. In DNA, the CDR3 is TGTGCCAGCAGTCCGGGGACAGGCGGATATTATGGCTACACCTTC. It is translated as CASSPGTGGYYGYTF.

The chain combines TRBV29-1 with TRBJ2-6; the match to TRBD1 covers 10 bases. Trimming took 7 bases from V and 1 from J; bases not matched to a gene: 4. The germline V gene encodes CDR1 SQVTM and CDR2 ANQGSEA. This CDR3 comprises 15 residues. The CDR3 sequence is CSARDRGSGANVLTF. CDR3 bases: TGCAGCGCGCGGGACAGGGGTTCTGGGGCCAACGTCCTGACTTTC.

The chain links TRBV5-1 to TRBJ1-4; D gene uncertain. The CDR3 is 14 amino acids. Trimming cost V 5 bases and J 5 bases, with 13 bases left between them. Germline lookup yields CDR1 SGHRS and CDR2 YFSETQ. The CDR3 DNA reads TGCGCCAGCAGTTCCGGGATCCAAAATGAAAAACTGTTTTTT. Translated, it gives CASSSGIQNEKLFF.